This TCR beta chain derives from a study of T cells in Graves' hyperthyroidism and ophthalmopathy. Overall study results and limits: Ophthalmopathy was distinguished from stable hyperthyroidism by 13 V-J signatures. Among thyroid clonotypes expanded above 0.001, most also appeared in blood.

CDR1 and CDR2 (germline): DFQATT, SNEGSKA (reference sequence). The CDR3 length is 13 residues. Deletions cut 5 bases from V and 1 base from J, with 9 bases between. There are a few counts of this clonotype. Its matching antigen is unknown. Using RNA transcripts as the source, TCR beta CDR3 regions were amplified. Carried out on the TCR CDR3, a first-round RT-PCR used the HTBI primer set. TCRdb recomputed calls from the multiplex PCR reads with MiXCR, one row per CDR3 protein. The table records about 420,000 distinct CDR3 sequences, less than 20% of them present only once. The sequenced sample consisted of blood. The source is a young woman with Graves' hyperthyroidism. V gene TRBV20-1 combines with J gene TRBJ2-4, with D possibly matching TRBD1 (6 bases). The CDR3 DNA sequence: TGCAGTGCTCGGACAGAGGCCAAAAACATTCAGTACTTC. It is translated as CSARTEAKNIQYF.